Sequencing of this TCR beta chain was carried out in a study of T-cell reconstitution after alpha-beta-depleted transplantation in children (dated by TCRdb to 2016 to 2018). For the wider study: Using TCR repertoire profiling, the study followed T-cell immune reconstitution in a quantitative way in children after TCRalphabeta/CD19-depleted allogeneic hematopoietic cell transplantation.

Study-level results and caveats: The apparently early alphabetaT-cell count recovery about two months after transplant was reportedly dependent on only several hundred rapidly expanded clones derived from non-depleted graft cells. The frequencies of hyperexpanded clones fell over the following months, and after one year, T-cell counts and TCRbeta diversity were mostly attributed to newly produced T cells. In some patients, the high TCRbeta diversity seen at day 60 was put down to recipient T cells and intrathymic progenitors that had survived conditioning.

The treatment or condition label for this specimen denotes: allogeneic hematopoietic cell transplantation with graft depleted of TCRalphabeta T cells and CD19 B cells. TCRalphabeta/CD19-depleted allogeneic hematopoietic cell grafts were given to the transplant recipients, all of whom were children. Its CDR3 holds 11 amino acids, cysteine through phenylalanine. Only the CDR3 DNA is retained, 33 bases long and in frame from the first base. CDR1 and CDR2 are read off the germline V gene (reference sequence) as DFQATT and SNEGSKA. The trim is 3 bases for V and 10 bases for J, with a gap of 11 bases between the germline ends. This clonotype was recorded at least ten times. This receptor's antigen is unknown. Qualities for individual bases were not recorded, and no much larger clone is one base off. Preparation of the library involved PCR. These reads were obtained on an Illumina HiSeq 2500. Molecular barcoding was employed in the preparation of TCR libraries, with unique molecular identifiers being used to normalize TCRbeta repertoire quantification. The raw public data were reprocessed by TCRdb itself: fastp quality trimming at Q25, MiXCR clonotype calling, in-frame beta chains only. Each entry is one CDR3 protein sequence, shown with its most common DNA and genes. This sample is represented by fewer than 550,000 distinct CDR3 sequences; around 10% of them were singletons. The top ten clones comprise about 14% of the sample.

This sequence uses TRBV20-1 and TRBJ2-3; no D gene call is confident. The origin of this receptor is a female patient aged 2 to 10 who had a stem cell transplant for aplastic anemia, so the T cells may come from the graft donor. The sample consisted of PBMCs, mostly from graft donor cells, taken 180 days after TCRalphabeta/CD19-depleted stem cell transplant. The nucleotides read TGCAGTGCTAGGGGCCGTGGTGCGCAGTATTTT. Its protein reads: CSARGRGAQYF.